Listed here are 21 T cell receptor beta chains from one sample, sequenced in a study of cytomegalovirus exposure and HLA in healthy donors (dated by TCRdb to about 2017). Libraries were prepared through the immunoSEQ multiplex PCR assay. A mixture of 60 forward primers for TCR Vbeta segments and 13 reverse primers for TCR Jbeta segments was used in the multiplex PCR. As stored in TCRdb, this immuneACCESS dataset retains in-frame rearrangements with V and J assigned. A fraction of the clones does not appear; measured against another copy, unresolved V genes explain less than half of the discrepancy, and the remainder lacks a known reason. This sample gives around 170,000 clones in total; more than 75% of them show up just once. The top ten constitute 2% to 3% of the sample. Sequencing input: PBMCs. The origin of the receptors is a woman in her twenties or thirties in good health and CMV-seropositive.

In this sample, this clone turned up a few times. As DNA, the CDR3 is TGTGCCAGCAGCCCTGTCGACAGACCCACGGGCTACACCTTC. Protein sequence: CASSPVDRPTGYTF. V usage is TRBV9 and J usage is TRBJ1-2; D is perhaps TRBD1 (5 bases). CDR3 size: 14 residues. V was trimmed by 4 bases and J by 8 bases, leaving 18 bases between them. Germline values: CDR1 SGDLS, CDR2 YYNGEE.

The chain couples TRBV30 to TRBJ1-2, with D perhaps TRBD1 (6 bases). Trimming pared 6 bases from V and 1 base from J, leaving 12 bases between. The germline V gene encodes CDR1 GTSNPN and CDR2 SVGIG (reference sequence). The CDR3 has 13 amino acids. The CDR3, as DNA: TGTGCCTGCAGGGACACCAATAACTATGGCTACACCTTC. Protein product: CACRDTNNYGYTF.

CDR3 residues: CASSQGFGKYYEQYF. CDR3 sequence (DNA): TGTGCCAGCAGCCAAGGGTTCGGGAAATATTACGAGCAGTACTTC. The rearrangement joins TRBV14 to TRBJ2-7; possible D gene TRBD2, 5 bases. CDR1 and CDR2 from the germline V gene are SGHDN and FVKESK. The CDR3 covers 15 residues. The V gene lost 1 base and the J gene lost 4 bases, with 14 bases spanning the gap. Full variable domain (missing parts from reference TRBV14 and TRBJ2-7): EAGVTQFPSHSVIEKGQTVTLRCDPISGHDNLYWYRRVMGKEIKFLLHFVKESKQDESGMPNNRFLAERTGGTYSTLKVQPAELEDSGVYFCASSQGFGKYYEQYFGPGTRLTVT.

This sequence joins TRBV14 and TRBJ2-3; D gene unclear. Trimming left V 4 bases short and J 1 base short, with 18 bases between. CDR3 size: 17 residues. CDR1 SGHDN and CDR2 FVKESK come from the germline V gene. The CDR3 coding sequence is TGTGCCAGCAGCCCGATCCCGGTTCAGGTTGGCACAGATACGCAGTATTTT. Translated: CASSPIPVQVGTDTQYF.

The chain uses TRBV18 and TRBJ2-1, with 10 bases matching TRBD2. Per the germline V gene, CDR1 is KGHSH and CDR2 is LQKENI. The V gene end was trimmed by 4 bases and the J gene end by 3 bases; junction bases not matched to a gene: 9. The CDR3 is 17 amino acids. CDR3 nucleotide sequence: TGTGCCAGCTCACTCCAAGCGGGGGGGCCAGTCTACAATGAGCAGTTCTTC. It translates to CASSLQAGGPVYNEQFF.

The rearrangement joins TRBV5-1 to TRBJ2-2; D may be TRBD1 (6 bases). CDR3 length equals 14 residues. Looked up from germline, CDR1 is SGHRS and CDR2 is YFSETQ. Trimming cost V 4 bases and J 7 bases, with 14 bases left between them. The CDR3 region has the DNA TGCGCCAGCAGCCGGGACACCCAAAGCGGGGAGCTGTTTTTT. This sequence encodes CASSRDTQSGELFF.

The chain uses TRBV9 and TRBJ2-7; tentatively, D is TRBD2 (6 bases). CDR1 and CDR2 from the germline V gene are SGDLS and YYNGEE. There are 15 residues in the CDR3. Trimming shortened V by 0 bases and J by 0 bases, and 10 bases separated the two germline ends. The CDR3 nucleotides are TGTGCCAGCAGCGTAGATGTCGGGAGCTCCTACGAGCAGTACTTC. It translates to CASSVDVGSSYEQYF.

The chain recombines TRBV4-3 with TRBJ1-2; D is unclear. Germline V CDR1 and CDR2: LGHNA, YSLEER. Trimming shortened V by 1 base and J by 8 bases, and 29 bases separated the two germline ends. This CDR3 spans 19 amino acids. CDR3 sequence reads: CASSQVLIFRGSNTSGYTF. CDR3 sequence (DNA): TGCGCCAGCAGCCAAGTTCTTATATTTCGGGGTTCCAATACGTCGGGCTACACCTTC.

The CDR3 loop reads CASSSGTGGGYTF. For the CDR3, the DNA is TGCGCCAGCAGCTCCGGGACAGGGGGCGGCTACACCTTC. The chain combines TRBV5-1 with TRBJ1-2, with 12 bases that match TRBD1. Looked up from germline, CDR1 is SGHRS and CDR2 is YFSETQ. The CDR3 has 13 residues. V dropped 3 bases and J dropped 8; count of bases not matched to a gene: 2.

The chain joins TRBV7-9 to TRBJ2-3, with 7 nucleotides matching TRBD1. The length of the CDR3 is 16 residues. V shed 5 bases, J shed 1 base, and the junction held 9 bases outside the gene matches. Germline values: CDR1 SEHNR, CDR2 FQNEAQ (reference sequence). Here the CDR3 reads CASSKPGQWGTDTQYF. The CDR3 DNA sequence: TGTGCCAGCAGCAAACCGGGACAGTGGGGCACAGATACGCAGTATTTT.

The chain couples TRBV18 to TRBJ2-1, with a weak D call TRBD1 (5 bases). The CDR3 sequence is 15 residues long. V shed 0 bases and J shed 1 base, with 7 bases lying between them. The germline gives CDR1 KGHSH, CDR2 LQKENI. Here the CDR3 DNA reads TGTGCCAGCTCACCACCGAGACAGTCCTACAATGAGCAGTTCTTC. Its translation is CASSPPRQSYNEQFF.

This clone was detected a few times. The CDR3 DNA follows: TGTGCCAGCAGTACCCGGGACAGGGGTTATTCACCCCTCCACTTT. Translating gives CASSTRDRGYSPLHF. The V call is TRBV28, the J call TRBJ1-6, with 10 bases identical to TRBD1. From germline, CDR1 is MDHEN and CDR2 SYDVKM. The CDR3 totals 15 residues. The ends lost 5 bases at V and 8 bases at J; junction bases unmatched: 6.

CDR3 coding DNA: TGTGCCAGCGGCGGAGTTAGCACAGATACGCAGTATTTT. Translated: CASGGVSTDTQYF. V is TRBV14 and J is TRBJ2-3; D is uncertain. This CDR3 region has 13 residues. V dropped 8 bases and J dropped 0 bases, with 9 bases sitting between them. From germline, CDR1 is SGHDN and CDR2 FVKESK.

The gene calls are TRBV18 and TRBJ2-7; D may be TRBD2 (5 bases). CDR3 length: 11 residues. V shed 5 bases and J shed 6 bases, with 8 bases lying between them. Germline-derived CDR1 and CDR2 are KGHSH and LQKENI. CDR3 protein: CASSLGSEQYF. Written as DNA, the CDR3 is TGTGCCAGCTCATTAGGGAGCGAGCAGTACTTC.

V usage is TRBV29-1 and J usage is TRBJ2-1, with 12 bases lining up with TRBD2. The CDR3 covers 16 residues. V was clipped by 1 base and J by 2 bases; unmatched bases: 3. Looked up from germline, CDR1 is SQVTM and CDR2 is ANQGSEA. CDR3 coding DNA: TGCAGCGTTGAAGGGGCTAGCGGGGGGGCCTACAATGAGCAGTTCTTC. It yields the protein CSVEGASGGAYNEQFF.

The chain carries TRBV19 and TRBJ2-1, with D maybe TRBD2 (6 bases). V was clipped by 1 base and J by 7 bases, with 17 bases between them. The CDR3 runs 16 residues. Germline CDR1 and CDR2: LNHDA and SQIVND (reference sequence). DNA for the CDR3: TGTGCCAGTAGTATAGTTCGGAGGGGAAGTAAGAATGAGCAGTTCTTC. Protein: CASSIVRRGSKNEQFF.

The genes are TRBV5-6 and TRBJ1-4, with D possibly TRBD1 on 6 matching bases. Trimming pared 3 bases from V and 2 bases from J, leaving 8 bases between. Germline CDR1 and CDR2: SGHDT and YYEEEE. This CDR3 spans 14 amino acids. The CDR3 DNA reads as TGTGCCAGCAGCTCTAGGGGGACTAATGAAAAACTGTTTTTT. Residues: CASSSRGTNEKLFF.

This clone is a singleton in its sample. This sequence joins TRBV7-6 and TRBJ2-3, with TRBD2 matching 7 bases. The V and J ends lost 2 bases and 6 bases, in that order; junction bases with no gene match: 5. The CDR3 has 14 residues. Germline V CDR1 and CDR2: SGHVS, FNYEAQ. CDR3 DNA sequence: TGTGCCAGCAGCTTATTTGGGGAGGGGGATACGCAGTATTTT. It yields the protein CASSLFGEGDTQYF.

The V and J genes are TRBV2 and TRBJ2-3, with D possibly being TRBD1 (5 bases). The CDR3 contains 14 residues. Trimming stripped 3 bases from V and 5 bases from J, with 12 bases between. CDR1 and CDR2 (germline): SNHLY, FYNNEI. This CDR3 reads CASSEGPRGDTQYF. Here the CDR3 DNA reads TGTGCCAGCAGTGAGGGGCCCCGTGGAGATACGCAGTATTTT.

This chain joins TRBV11-2 and TRBJ2-3; 8 nucleotides match TRBD1. Germline V gene sequence: CDR1 SGHAT, CDR2 FQNNGV. There are 16 residues in the CDR3. V was clipped by 4 bases and J by 1 base; unmatched bases: 7. CDR3 protein: CASSSDRVVGTDTQYF. In nucleotides, the CDR3 is TGTGCCAGCAGCTCGGACAGGGTGGTAGGCACAGATACGCAGTATTTT.

The chain uses TRBV7-6 and TRBJ2-1; 11 bases match TRBD1. The CDR3 length is 15 residues. Germline trimming cut 0 bases from V and 5 bases from J; bases unmatched to any gene: 0. Germline V CDR1 and CDR2: SGHVS, FNYEAQ. The CDR3 DNA reads TGTGCCAGCAGCTTAGCGGACAGGGGGCACAATGAGCAGTTCTTC. Residues: CASSLADRGHNEQFF.